Here is one T cell receptor (beta chain) with its context. The data were obtained in a study of blood T cell repertoires in COVID-19. The length of the CDR3 is 11 residues. The V end was cut by 3 bases, the J end by 10 bases, with 7 bases between. Per the germline V gene, CDR1 is SGHAT and CDR2 is FQNNGV. This table comes from immunoSEQ multiplex PCR, and its TCRdb copy is limited to in-frame clones, with some not included. The table lists 130,000 or so clones, around 89% of them singletons. The TCR comes from a man aged 45-65 years with active or convalescent COVID-19. The rearrangement links TRBV11-2 to TRBJ2-1; D gene uncertain. Sequenced: peripheral blood. For the CDR3, the DNA is TGTGCCAGCAGCTTGCAGTACGAGCAGTTCTTC. It yields the protein CASSLQYEQFF.